The subject of this entry is one T cell receptor beta chain. Its antigen remains undetermined. No much larger clone exists at a distance of one base, and base qualities are not known. Between roughly 2.24 and 4.92 ug genomic DNA was input per sample, with paired samples receiving equal DNA input. TCR beta libraries were constructed in two PCR steps with the immunoSEQ hsTCRbeta Kit, which uses multiplexed V and J gene primers. The pooled libraries, together with positive and negative controls, were sequenced on an Illumina MiSeq running a 100-cycle paired-end protocol. The study's processing was this. Raw data were processed by the immunoSEQ vendor into normalized, annotated TCR beta repertoire reports. Richness was defined as unique clones by nucleotide sequence, with iChao1 and Efron-Thisted estimators extrapolating total richness. Paired lesions were characterized and compared using Pielou's evenness, Simpson's index, top-ten clone proportional abundance, and the Morisita overlap index. TCRdb provides this immuneACCESS table in a form limited to in-frame rearrangements. Some clones are lacking; in checked studies, under half of them reflect an unresolved V gene, and why the rest are absent is not known. That table is the source of V, J and clone size, and D and trimming were worked out from the DNA. Counted in this sample were about 5,000 clones; approximately 85% of them appeared once. The ten largest make up roughly 2.3% of the sample.

The data were obtained in a study of T cells in lung cancer brain metastases (dated by TCRdb to the late 2010s). Background for the entire study: Of the approximately 20 patients, seventeen had a history of tobacco use, with a median of 40 pack-years. Nine tenths of the roughly 20 patients received no interval therapy between primary and metastasis resection. The median interval between acquisition of the primary specimen and acquisition of the brain metastasis specimen was approximately 45 weeks. The study compared TCR beta CDR3 repertoires between fully resected primary non-small cell lung cancers and paired brain metastases. The cohort comprised around 20 patients contributing around 40 specimens, one primary lung lesion and one brain metastasis each. A median age at first diagnosis of about 60 years was recorded for the patients, of whom 9 were male and roughly 12 were female. Primary and metastatic specimens both had an average DNA integrity number of roughly 4, with no significant difference between the two sites.

Overall study results and their limits: Compared with their paired primaries, brain metastases had significantly fewer unique productive clones (median approximately 1,500 versus 4,500). Effects of preoperative corticosteroids on T cell infiltration in brain metastases could not be controlled. DNA fragmentation in FFPE samples may have prevented retrieval of the complete infiltrating T cell repertoire. Most clones were specific to a single lesion, and paired lesions overlapped only to a limited degree (mean Morisita index roughly 0.21). The ten most abundant clones accounted for a significantly larger fraction of the repertoire in brain metastases than in primaries, which suggests clonal expansion.

Resection was performed in the patients for synchronous oligometastatic disease or for delayed recurrence of a solitary brain metastasis. To avoid including cancers other than NSCLC, any patient with a history of multiple malignancies was excluded. Tumor areas were macrodissected from about five deparaffinized approximately 9.5 um unstained sections under guidance from marked H&E slides. Every specimen was formalin-fixed and paraffin-embedded (FFPE). Genomic DNA was extracted using the AllPrep DNA/RNA FFPE Kit. Sequences were obtained from tumor tissue from the primary lung tumor. The cell subset or site label on this specimen signifies: primary lung cancer lesion. The sequence came from a man between 45 and 60 years old with non-small cell lung cancer.

The nucleotides are TGTGCCAGCAGCTTGGATGAGACCCAGTACTTC. Its translation is CASSLDETQYF. The rearranged segments are TRBV5-4 and TRBJ2-5; no D gene call is confident. The germline V gene (reference sequence) gives CDR1 as SGHNT and CDR2 as YYREEE. Its CDR3 holds 11 amino acids, cysteine through phenylalanine. Of the read, only the CDR3 DNA is kept; its 33 bases are in frame from base 1. The junction shows trimming of 0 bases on V and 5 bases on J, plus 2 bases between the germline ends.